These 9 T cell receptor beta chains originate from one sample sequenced in a study of technical replicates of blood from four donors. This table comes from immunoSEQ multiplex PCR, and its TCRdb copy is limited to in-frame clones, with some not included. The table has about 73,000 clones, roughly 93% seen once. Sample: T cells isolated from PBMCs. These receptors all stem from a human donor in good health.

The rearrangement uses TRBV2 and TRBJ1-1; 7 nucleotides align to TRBD1. Germline V gene sequence: CDR1 SNHLY, CDR2 FYNNEI. This CDR3 is built from 12 residues. With V trimmed by 7 bases and J by 7 bases, 6 bases remained unmatched. CDR3 in DNA: TGTGCCAGCAAACTGAGGGACAGTGAAGCTTTCTTT. Amino acid sequence: CASKLRDSEAFF.

V and J are TRBV5-1 and TRBJ1-1; weak D call: TRBD1 (5 bases). V lost 1 base and J 8 bases, leaving 15 bases between the germline ends. Germline V gene lookup returns CDR1 SGHRS and CDR2 YFSETQ. The CDR3 is made up of 14 amino acids. The CDR3 DNA sequence: TGCGCCAGCAGCTTGCAAGGGGCTAACGAGGAAGCTTTCTTT. The encoded protein is CASSLQGANEEAFF. The full variable domain, its missing parts supplied by reference TRBV5-1 and TRBJ1-1, is KAGVTQTPRYLIKTRGQQVTLSCSPISGHRSVSWYQQTPGQGLQFLFEYFSETQRNKGNFPGRFSGRQFSNSRSEMNVSTLELGDSALYLCASSLQGANEEAFFGQGTRLTVV.

The chain carries TRBV6-1 and TRBJ2-7; D is possibly TRBD2 (6 bases). Germline CDR1 MNHNS, CDR2 SASEGT. This CDR3 is built from 16 residues. The V end lost 2 bases, the J end lost 4 bases, and 18 bases lay between the germline ends. In DNA form, the CDR3 reads TGTGCCAGCAGTGAATTCGGAGGTGCGGGACTTTACGAGCAGTACTTC. Protein sequence: CASSEFGGAGLYEQYF.

The chain joins TRBV28 to TRBJ1-5; maybe TRBD1 (6 bases). CDR3 length: 14 amino acids. Germline CDR1 reads MDHEN; CDR2 reads SYDVKM. Trimming pared 2 bases from V and 7 bases from J, leaving 12 bases between. CDR3: CASSLQGWAQPQHF. The DNA for the CDR3 is TGTGCCAGCAGTTTACAGGGGTGGGCGCAGCCCCAGCATTTT.

The chain employs TRBV19 and TRBJ1-6, with no clear D. V was cut by 1 base and J by 0 bases, with 13 bases left in between. The CDR3 is 18 amino acids. The germline V gene encodes CDR1 LNHDA and CDR2 SQIVND (reference sequence). The CDR3 DNA reads as TGTGCCAGTAGTATAGCCCCATCTGGGAGCTCCTATAATTCACCCCTCCACTTT. As protein: CASSIAPSGSSYNSPLHF.

The chain recombines TRBV29-1 with TRBJ2-6; D unresolved. From germline, CDR1 is SQVTM and CDR2 ANQGSEA. The ends were cut back, 0 bases at V and 0 bases at J, with 9 bases in the middle. The CDR3 sequence is 16 residues long. CDR3 DNA: TGCAGCGTTGAAGACCCCCTGGCCTCTGGGGCCAACGTCCTGACTTTC. The encoded protein is CSVEDPLASGANVLTF.

This sequence joins TRBV30 and TRBJ2-3; D is ambiguous. V lost 4 bases and J 0 bases, leaving 8 bases between the germline ends. This CDR3 contains 13 residues. Germline V gene lookup returns CDR1 GTSNPN and CDR2 SVGIG (reference sequence). CDR3 in DNA: TGTGCCTGGATTCCAGTTAGCACAGATACGCAGTATTTT. Protein: CAWIPVSTDTQYF.

J is TRBJ2-1 and V is TRBV13; D is perhaps TRBD1 (7 bases). Trimming removed 4 bases from V and 13 bases from J, with 20 bases in between. CDR3 length equals 14 residues. Germline V gives CDR1 PRHDT, CDR2 FYEKMQ (reference sequence). CDR3 sequence: CASSSWRDSLVQFF. The CDR3 DNA is TGTGCCAGCAGCTCGTGGCGGGACAGTCTTGTTCAGTTCTTC.

This clone was observed a handful of times. The genes are TRBV9 and TRBJ1-1; D unresolved. The CDR3 totals 15 residues. The ends were cut back, 0 bases at V and 7 bases at J, with 16 bases in the middle. Germline values: CDR1 SGDLS, CDR2 YYNGEE. The CDR3: CASSVAGLLVDEAFF. CDR3 in DNA: TGTGCCAGCAGCGTAGCTGGTCTCCTAGTTGATGAAGCTTTCTTT.